This is a list of T cell receptor beta chains from one sample in a study of T cell responses to AZD1222 COVID-19 vaccine. Clones were read by immunoSEQ multiplex PCR, and TCRdb kept only the in-frame ones, dropping some. The sample carries approximately 150,000 clones, around 88% recorded once. The starting material was peripheral blood, obtained 28 days after the second AZD1222 dose. All receptors come from an adult who received the AZD1222 COVID-19 vaccine. Both conserved end residues are part of each CDR3. Each record gives: J gene, D gene, clone size, V gene, CDR3 DNA, CDR3 protein. A D gene is named only where the DNA matches it firmly. Expanded clones are given a class, and other clones once, few, many or no size at all.

TRBJ2-1 | - | few | TRBV18 | TGTGCCAGCTCACCAGTAGCGGTCTACAATGAGCAGTTCTTC | CASSPVAVYNEQFF
TRBJ2-7 | - | - | TRBV19 | TGTGCCAGTAGTATAGATCGGTTTTACGAGCAGTACTTC | CASSIDRFYEQYF
TRBJ1-1 | TRBD1 | - | TRBV20-1 | TGCAGCTGGGGCAGGGGGACTGAAGCTTTCTTT | CSWGRGTEAFF
TRBJ2-7 | - | - | TRBV2 | TGTGCCAGCAGGGGGGCCGAGCAGTACTTC | CASRGAEQYF
TRBJ2-3 | TRBD2 | - | TRBV19 | TGTGCCAGTAGTAGGGGGGGGTTCGCAGATACGCAGTATTTT | CASSRGGFADTQYF
TRBJ1-1 | - | - | TRBV2 | TGTGCCAGCAGTGATCGCCGTAGGACAGTTGAAGCTTTCTTT | CASSDRRRTVEAFF
TRBJ2-5 | - | - | TRBV12-5 | TGTGCTAGTGGCCTCCCGGGAGAAGAGACCCAGTACTTC | CASGLPGEETQYF
TRBJ2-6 | - | - | TRBV5-1 | TGCGCCAGCAGCTTGACGGTGTCTGGGGCCAACGTCCTGACTTTC | CASSLTVSGANVLTF
TRBJ2-7 | - | once | TRBV2 | TGTGCCAGCAGCGGATCCCACGGACAGCCATCCTACGAGCAGTACTTC | CASSGSHGQPSYEQYF
TRBJ1-4 | - | - | TRBV20-1 | TGCAGTGCTAGTCCCCCCGGGTTGATAGGGGAAAAACTGTTTTTT | CSASPPGLIGEKLFF
TRBJ2-6 | TRBD2 | - | TRBV5-4 | TGTGCCAGCAGCTTTGTCGGGGGGTCCCTCTCTGGGGCCAACGTCCTGACTTTC | CASSFVGGSLSGANVLTF
TRBJ2-1 | - | - | TRBV2 | TGTGCCAGCAAAAAGGTCTTGTACAATGAGCAGTTCTTC | CASKKVLYNEQFF
TRBJ1-5 | - | - | TRBV4-1 | TGCGCCAGCAGCCAACCGTGGGGGCAGAAGGGCAATCAGCCCCAGCATTTT | CASSQPWGQKGNQPQHF
TRBJ1-2 | - | - | TRBV6-2/TRBV6-3 | TGTGCCAGCAGTTACAGACAAAACTATGGCTACACCTTC | CASSYRQNYGYTF
TRBJ1-2 | - | - | TRBV6-1 | TGTGCCAGCAGTGAGTCGGGGGGGACCTATGGCTACACCTTC | CASSESGGTYGYTF
TRBJ1-2 | TRBD1 | - | TRBV11-2 | TGTGCCAGCAGCCAACAGGGGATTGGTGGCTACACCTTC | CASSQQGIGGYTF
TRBJ1-4 | TRBD1 | - | TRBV6-1 | TGTGCCAGCAGTGAAGGTAATTCCCCGGACAGGGGGAGGTCTAATGAAAAACTGTTTTTT | CASSEGNSPDRGRSNEKLFF
TRBJ2-7 | - | - | TRBV24-1 | TGTGCCACCAGTGATTTGCCCAACCTTACGTTCTACGAGCAGTACTTC | CATSDLPNLTFYEQYF
TRBJ1-1 | - | - | TRBV5-4 | TGTGCCAGCAGCTTTGTGCAGGGAGGTACTGAAGCTTTCTTT | CASSFVQGGTEAFF
TRBJ2-5 | - | - | TRBV5-1 | TGCGCCAGCAGCTACCAAGATGGGGGGGCTGGGGAGACCCAGTACTTC | CASSYQDGGAGETQYF
TRBJ1-1 | - | - | TRBV20-1 | TGCAGTGCTAGACAGGACACTGAAGCTTTCTTT | CSARQDTEAFF
TRBJ1-1 | - | - | TRBV10-1 | TGCGCCAGCAGTGACGGAATTTACACTGAAGCTTTCTTT | CASSDGIYTEAFF